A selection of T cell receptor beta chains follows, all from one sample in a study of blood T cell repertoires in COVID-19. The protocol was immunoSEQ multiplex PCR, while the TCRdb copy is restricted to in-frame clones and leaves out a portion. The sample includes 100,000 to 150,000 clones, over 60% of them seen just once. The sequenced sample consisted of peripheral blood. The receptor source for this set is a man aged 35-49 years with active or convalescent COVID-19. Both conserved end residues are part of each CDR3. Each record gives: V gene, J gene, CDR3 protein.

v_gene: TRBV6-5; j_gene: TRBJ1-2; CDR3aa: CASSWGTGGGDGYTF
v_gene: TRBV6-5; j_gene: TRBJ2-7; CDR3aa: CASSYVGRGGVEQYF
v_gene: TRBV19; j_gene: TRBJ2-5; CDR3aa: CATSRGETQYF
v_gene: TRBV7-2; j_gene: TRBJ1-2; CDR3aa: CASSLVGAGYGYTF
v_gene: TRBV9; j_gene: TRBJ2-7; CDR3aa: CASRARPGRTLSSYEQYF
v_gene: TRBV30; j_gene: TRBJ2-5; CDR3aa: CAWGGAGETQYF
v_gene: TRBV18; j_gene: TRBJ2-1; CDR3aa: CASSPLREIPYNEQFF
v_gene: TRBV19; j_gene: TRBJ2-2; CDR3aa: CASIRGDTNTGELFF
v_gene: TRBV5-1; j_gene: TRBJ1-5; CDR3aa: CASSFRTGPDQPQHF
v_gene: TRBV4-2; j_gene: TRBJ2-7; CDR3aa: CASSQDLGAYEQYF
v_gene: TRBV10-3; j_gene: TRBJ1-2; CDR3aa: CAISVYRENNYGYTF
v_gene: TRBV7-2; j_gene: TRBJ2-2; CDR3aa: CASNPAAGPGTGELFF
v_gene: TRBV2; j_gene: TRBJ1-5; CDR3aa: CASSVPKDTLLGNQPQHF
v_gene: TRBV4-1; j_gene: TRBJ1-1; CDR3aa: CASSQNRGRGDEAFF
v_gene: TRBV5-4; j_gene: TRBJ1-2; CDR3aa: CASSRRDRLNYGYTF
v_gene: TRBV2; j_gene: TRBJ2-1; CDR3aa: CASSRTDAGLLGPYNEQFF
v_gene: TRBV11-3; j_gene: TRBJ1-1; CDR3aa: CASSLGTGNTEAFF
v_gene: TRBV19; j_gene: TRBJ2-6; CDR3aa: CASTVRGALAGANVLTF
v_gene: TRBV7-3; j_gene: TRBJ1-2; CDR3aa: CASSLPAREGYTF
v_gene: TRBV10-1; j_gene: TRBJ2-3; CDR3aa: CASSEILGQGSTDTQYF
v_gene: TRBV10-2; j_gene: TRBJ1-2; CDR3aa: CASSEGGAHGYTF
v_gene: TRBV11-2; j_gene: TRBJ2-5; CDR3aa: CASSLGLAAGETQYF
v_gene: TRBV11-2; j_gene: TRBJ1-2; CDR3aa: CASSLVQHGYTF
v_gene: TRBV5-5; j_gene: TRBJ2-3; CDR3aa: CASSGGGRDTQYF
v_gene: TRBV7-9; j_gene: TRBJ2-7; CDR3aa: CASSYSGTLTTGHYEQYF
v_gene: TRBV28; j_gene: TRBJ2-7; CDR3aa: CASSQGAGPYEQYF
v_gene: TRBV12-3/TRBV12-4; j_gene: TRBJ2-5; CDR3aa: CASSKTVETQYF
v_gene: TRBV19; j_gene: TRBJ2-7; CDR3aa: CASSISYSRISYEQYF
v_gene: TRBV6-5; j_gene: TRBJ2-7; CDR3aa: CASSYSIQIYEQYF
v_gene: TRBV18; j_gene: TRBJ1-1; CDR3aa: CASSPLGQAAFF
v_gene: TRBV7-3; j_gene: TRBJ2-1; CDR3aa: CASSLTLAGFYNEQFF
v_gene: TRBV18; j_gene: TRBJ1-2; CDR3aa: CASSLTGDRSYGYTF
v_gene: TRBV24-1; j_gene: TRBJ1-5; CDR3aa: CATQGQGQPQHF
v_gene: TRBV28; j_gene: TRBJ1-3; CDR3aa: CASRTPQGVGGNTIYF
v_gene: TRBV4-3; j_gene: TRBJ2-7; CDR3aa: CASSLQTGKYEQYF
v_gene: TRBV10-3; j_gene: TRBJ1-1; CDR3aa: CAISDAPGVQNTEAFF
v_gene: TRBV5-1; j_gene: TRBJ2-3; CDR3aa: CASSLEGSGSWRVDTQYF
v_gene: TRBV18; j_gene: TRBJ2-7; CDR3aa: CASSPPARGVSYEQYF
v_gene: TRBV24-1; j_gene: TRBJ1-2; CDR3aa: CATSDQRTGDGGYTF
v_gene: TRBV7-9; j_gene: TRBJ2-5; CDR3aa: CASSLREETQYF
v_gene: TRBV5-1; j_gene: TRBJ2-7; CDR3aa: CASSLGGTVSYEQYF
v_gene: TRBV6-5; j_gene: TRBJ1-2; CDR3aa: CASRDGTGGSTF
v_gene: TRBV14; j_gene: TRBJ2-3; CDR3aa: CASSVKTGGTDTQYF
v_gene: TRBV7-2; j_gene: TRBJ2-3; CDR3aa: CASSTRLAGDTQYF
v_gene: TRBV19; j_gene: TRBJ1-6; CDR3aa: CASSLPGGNSPLHF
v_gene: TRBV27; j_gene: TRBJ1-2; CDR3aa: CASSGVGGYGYTF
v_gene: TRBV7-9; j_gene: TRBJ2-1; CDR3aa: CASRQVGAYNEQFF
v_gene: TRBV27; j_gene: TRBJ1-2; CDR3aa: CASSMTGVGGYTF
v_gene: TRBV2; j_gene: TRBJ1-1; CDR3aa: CAGTGTGVTEAFF
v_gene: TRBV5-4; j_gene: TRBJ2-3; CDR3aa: CASSLQGQGADTQYF
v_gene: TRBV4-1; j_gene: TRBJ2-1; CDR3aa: CASSQEMETSGATAGDEQFF
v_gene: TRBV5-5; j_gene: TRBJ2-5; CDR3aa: CASSLSADLQETQYF
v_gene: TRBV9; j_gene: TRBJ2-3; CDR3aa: CASSVTSDSIITQYF
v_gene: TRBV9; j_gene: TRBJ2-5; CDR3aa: CASSPRVGNGAQETQYF
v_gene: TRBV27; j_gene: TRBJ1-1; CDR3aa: CASSLTTFTEAFF
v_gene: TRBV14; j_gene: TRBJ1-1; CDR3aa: CASSSLGLNTEAFF
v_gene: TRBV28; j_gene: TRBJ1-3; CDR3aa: CASTLRASAGNTIYF
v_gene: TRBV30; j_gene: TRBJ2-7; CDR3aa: CAWSVGQGARNEQYF
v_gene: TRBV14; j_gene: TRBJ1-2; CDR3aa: CASSQGREGNYGYTF